Following are 15 T cell receptor beta chains from one sample sequenced in a study of CD8 T cells in Susac syndrome. Random hexamers were used to reverse transcribe the RNA input (about 0.5 to 1 ug). TCRdb ran MiXCR on the immunoSEQ multiplex PCR reads and lists one entry per CDR3 protein. The data show around 180,000 distinct CDR3 sequences, 90% to 96% seen once. The specimen was CD4+ T cells from PBMCs. The receptor set was obtained from a human donor with multiple sclerosis.

V usage is TRBV20-1 and J usage is TRBJ1-1, with D uncertain. Trimming cost V 3 bases and J 2 bases, with 7 bases left between them. CDR1 and CDR2 from the germline V gene are DFQATT and SNEGSKA (reference sequence). The CDR3 totals 12 residues. The CDR3: CSASRDNTEAFF. The CDR3 nucleotides are TGCAGTGCTAGTAGGGATAACACTGAAGCTTTCTTT.

The chain uses TRBV5-1 and TRBJ2-7; 7 bases match TRBD2. The junction had 8 bases not matched to a gene; V was cut back by 4 bases and J by 4 bases. CDR1 and CDR2 from the germline V gene are SGHRS and YFSETQ. CDR3 length equals 14 residues. The CDR3 nucleotides are TGCGCCAGCAGCCGGGAGGTCTCGTTATACGAGCAGTACTTC. This translates into CASSREVSLYEQYF.

The V and J genes are TRBV2 and TRBJ2-1; TRBD1 might be the D (6 bases). The V end lost 5 bases, the J end lost 0 bases, and 20 bases lay between the germline ends. This CDR3 spans 18 amino acids. Germline-derived CDR1 and CDR2 are SNHLY and FYNNEI. The CDR3 loop is CASSLTGRNPSSYNEQFF. The CDR3 DNA sequence: TGTGCCAGCAGTCTCACAGGGCGCAACCCTAGCTCCTACAATGAGCAGTTCTTC.

The chain is built from TRBV19 and TRBJ2-2; D is unclear. The V end was cut by 1 base, the J end by 4 bases, with 4 bases between. The CDR3 totals 13 residues. The V gene's germline CDR1 is LNHDA and CDR2 SQIVND (reference sequence). The CDR3 nucleotides are TGTGCCAGTAGTATAGGAGTCACCGGGGAGCTGTTTTTT. It yields the protein CASSIGVTGELFF.

This chain links TRBV2 with TRBJ1-5, with a tentative D call TRBD1 (5 bases). The CDR3 loop spans 20 amino acids. Germline V CDR1 and CDR2: SNHLY, FYNNEI. V lost 5 bases and J lost 5, with 31 bases in between. The CDR3 is CASSIIRDSFTRGSDQPQHF. CDR3 DNA sequence: TGTGCCAGCAGTATTATCCGGGACTCCTTCACAAGGGGATCGGATCAGCCCCAGCATTTT.

Written as DNA, the CDR3 is TGCAGTGCCCCGGGACTCCCATCGTCCTACGAGCAGTACTTC. It is translated as CSAPGLPSSYEQYF. The chain recombines TRBV20-1 with TRBJ2-7; perhaps TRBD2 as D (6 bases). Germline CDR1 and CDR2: DFQATT and SNEGSKA (reference sequence). Trimming left V 6 bases short and J 1 base short, with 16 bases between. The CDR3 is 14 amino acids.

V usage is TRBV30 and J usage is TRBJ1-6, with TRBD1 identical over 7 bases. V was clipped by 3 bases and J by 15 bases; unmatched bases: 8. Germline CDR1 GTSNPN, CDR2 SVGIG (reference sequence). This CDR3 spans 12 amino acids. The CDR3 nucleotides read TGTGCCTGGAGGGACAGGAGGGAGCACCTCCACTTT. It specifies CAWRDRREHLHF. Together with reference TRBV30 and TRBJ1-6, the CDR3 gives the full variable domain: SQTIHQWPATLVQPVGSPLSLECTVEGTSNPNLYWYRQAAGRGLQLLFYSVGIGQISSEVPQNLSASRPQDRQFILSSKKLLLSDSGFYLCAWRDRREHLHFGNGTRLTVT.

The V call is TRBV30, the J call TRBJ2-7, with no clear D. The germline CDR1 and CDR2 sequences are GTSNPN and SVGIG (reference sequence). The CDR3 is made up of 11 amino acids. V was cut by 4 bases and J by 5 bases, with 9 bases left in between. DNA of the CDR3: TGTGCCTGGAAGTATAGGGACGAGCAGTACTTC. Amino acid sequence: CAWKYRDEQYF.

This clonotype appeared a single time. CDR3 nucleotide sequence: TGCAGCGTCGGTAGGGATAATGAAAAACTGTTTTTT. This codes for CSVGRDNEKLFF. V usage is TRBV29-1 and J usage is TRBJ1-4; the D is unclear. CDR3 length: 12 amino acids. Deletions cut 6 bases from V and 4 bases from J, with 9 bases between. Germline CDR1 reads SQVTM; CDR2 reads ANQGSEA.

The chain uses TRBV4-3 and TRBJ1-1; D call uncertain. Looked up from germline, CDR1 is LGHNA and CDR2 is YSLEER. Trimming took off 0 bases at V and 7 bases at J, with 18 bases between the two ends. The CDR3 extends over 16 amino acids. As DNA, the CDR3 is TGCGCCAGCAGCCAAGATAACAATGAGGGTGGGGATGAAGCTTTCTTT. Protein: CASSQDNNEGGDEAFF.

J is TRBJ2-6 and V is TRBV7-8; weak D call: TRBD2 (5 bases). The CDR3 runs to 16 residues. CDR1 and CDR2 (germline): SGHVS, FQNEAQ. Trimming left V 3 bases short and J 4 bases short, with 13 bases between. CDR3 loop: CASSFRAASGANVLTF. The DNA for the CDR3 is TGTGCCAGCAGCTTCAGAGCGGCGTCAGGGGCCAACGTCCTGACTTTC.

The CDR3 reads CSATFRQVSYNEQFF. CDR3 nucleotide sequence: TGCAGCGCTACCTTTCGGCAGGTCTCCTACAATGAGCAGTTCTTC. This chain connects TRBV29-1 to TRBJ2-1; D is uncertain. The germline gives CDR1 SQVTM, CDR2 ANQGSEA. CDR3 size: 15 residues. V lost 7 bases and J 0 bases, leaving 16 bases between the germline ends.

V usage is TRBV29-1 and J usage is TRBJ2-5; 8 bases match TRBD1. The CDR3 has 13 amino acids. Germline loops: CDR1 SQVTM, CDR2 ANQGSEA. J was trimmed by 4 bases and V by 6 bases; bases with no gene match: 7. The CDR3 protein is CSVQTGTGETQYF. The CDR3 nucleotides are TGCAGCGTGCAAACCGGGACAGGAGAGACCCAGTACTTC.

The chain carries TRBV10-3 and TRBJ1-5, with no clear D. The CDR3 sequence is 13 residues long. V lost 6 bases and J 11 bases, leaving 17 bases between the germline ends. CDR1 is ENHRY and CDR2 is SYGVKD in the germline V gene. The CDR3 loop is CAIRRTLGKAQHF. The CDR3 nucleotides are TGTGCCATCAGGAGGACTCTTGGCAAGGCCCAGCATTTT.

This chain uses TRBV20-1 with TRBJ2-3; TRBD2 agrees at 12 bases. The CDR3 covers 16 residues. Trimming cost V 3 bases and J 3 bases; bases outside gene matches: 7. The V gene's germline CDR1 is DFQATT and CDR2 SNEGSKA (reference sequence). CDR3 amino acids: CSASRASGGATDTQYF. The CDR3 region has the DNA TGCAGTGCTAGTAGGGCTAGCGGGGGGGCAACAGATACGCAGTATTTT.